This is a list of T cell receptor beta chains from one sample in a study of beta chain features in type 1 diabetes. TCRdb keeps only in-frame clones here, not all; method: immunoSEQ multiplex PCR. The table lists roughly 260,000 clones, roughly a tenth of them singletons. The specimen sequenced was naive CD4+ T cells from blood. These receptors all come from a man aged 25 to 40 with type 1 diabetes. The CDR3 runs from the conserved cysteine through the conserved F or W. Fields, in order: CDR3 DNA, CDR3 protein, clone size, D gene, V gene, CDR3 length, J gene. A D gene is named only where the DNA matches it firmly. Clone size appears in some rows only: once, few, many, or a class for an expanded clone.

TGTGCCAGCAGCCCATCAGGACAGGGACCCTACAATGAGCAGTTCTTC	CASSPSGQGPYNEQFF	.	TRBD1	TRBV7-3	16	TRBJ2-1
TGTGCCAGCAGCGTAAGACAGGTTCCCGGGGAGCAGTACTTC	CASSVRQVPGEQYF	.	.	TRBV9	14	TRBJ2-7
TGTGCCAGTAGCACCGAAAGGGGCCCTCAGCCCCAGCATTTT	CASSTERGPQPQHF	.	.	TRBV19	14	TRBJ1-5
TGTGCCAGCAGCGTCGACGTGGGCAGGCCCCTCCACTTT	CASSVDVGRPLHF	.	.	TRBV5-6	13	TRBJ1-6
TGTGCCTGGACGTCAGACATGAACACTGAAGCTTTCTTT	CAWTSDMNTEAFF	.	.	TRBV30	13	TRBJ1-1
TGTGCCAGCAGTCCACGCGACAGGGGGCGTTATGAGCAGTTCTTC	CASSPRDRGRYEQFF	.	TRBD1	TRBV11-1	15	TRBJ2-1
TGTGCCAGCAGCTTACCCGCTTGGGTAGCGGGGGGATACAATGAGCAGTTCTTC	CASSLPAWVAGGYNEQFF	.	TRBD2	TRBV7-9	18	TRBJ2-1
TGTGCCAGCAGCCCCCGGGCGGCGGGCTCCACCACAGATACGCAGTATTTT	CASSPRAAGSTTDTQYF	.	.	TRBV7-9	17	TRBJ2-3
TGTGCCAGCAGTTTCGGGACACCTTTGCTCCAGCATTTT	CASSFGTPLLQHF	.	.	TRBV6-6	13	TRBJ1-5
TGTGCCAGCAGCGCCCGGGACTTCTACGAGCAGTACTTC	CASSARDFYEQYF	.	.	TRBV9	13	TRBJ2-7
TGCGCCAGCAGCCAAGAGGGGAGGAAGAACACTGAAGCTTTCTTT	CASSQEGRKNTEAFF	few	.	TRBV4-3	15	TRBJ1-1
TGTGCCAGCAGCTTATCTTCTGGGGCCGCAGATACGCAGTATTTT	CASSLSSGAADTQYF	.	.	TRBV5-4	15	TRBJ2-3
TGTGCCAGCAGCCCCGGACAGGGAGGAAACTATGGCTACACCTTC	CASSPGQGGNYGYTF	.	TRBD1	TRBV5-4	15	TRBJ1-2
TGCGCCAGCAGCCAAGAGGATTGGACACCTCAGCAGTTCTTC	CASSQEDWTPQQFF	.	.	TRBV4-1	14	TRBJ2-1
TGTGCCAGCAGCCAAGGAAGGAGCGGGGGCAATGAGCAGTTCTTC	CASSQGRSGGNEQFF	.	TRBD2	TRBV4-2	15	TRBJ2-1
TGTGCCAGCTCCCCGGGACTCTATAGCAATCAGCCCCAGCATTTT	CASSPGLYSNQPQHF	few	.	TRBV18	15	TRBJ1-5
TGTGCCACCAGCAGACCACAGGGAAATGGCTATGGCTACACCTTC	CATSRPQGNGYGYTF	few	.	TRBV15	15	TRBJ1-2
TGTGCCAGCAGCTTAGTAGCCAGGGGGGAGACCCAGTACTTC	CASSLVARGETQYF	.	TRBD1	TRBV11-2	14	TRBJ2-5
TGTGCCTGGGTAGCCGGGACAGGGAATTCACCCCTCCACTTT	CAWVAGTGNSPLHF	.	TRBD1	TRBV30	14	TRBJ1-6
TGTGCCAGCAACTCAGGGGGCAGTAACTATGGCTACACCTTC	CASNSGGSNYGYTF	.	TRBD1	TRBV7-9	14	TRBJ1-2
TGTGCCAGCAGCTTAAGGCGCAGACAGGGGGTGCAGTTCTTC	CASSLRRRQGVQFF	.	TRBD1	TRBV7-2	14	TRBJ2-1
TGTGCCAGCAGCTCCACTAGCGGGAACACAGATACGCAGTATTTT	CASSSTSGNTDTQYF	.	TRBD2	TRBV7-8	15	TRBJ2-3
TGCGCCAGCAGTCCGGGACAGGGGGCTTCAGATACGCAGTATTTT	CASSPGQGASDTQYF	.	TRBD1	TRBV10-1	15	TRBJ2-3
TGTGCCAGCAGCCGCCGGGACAGGGGACCCGAGCAGTACTTC	CASSRRDRGPEQYF	few	TRBD1	TRBV7-8	14	TRBJ2-7
TGTGCCAGCAGCTACAACGGGGATAGACTAGATGAGCAGTTCTTC	CASSYNGDRLDEQFF	.	.	TRBV9	15	TRBJ2-1
TGTGCCAGCAGCCCGCGGGGGAGCGGCACAGATACGCAGTATTTT	CASSPRGSGTDTQYF	few	TRBD2	TRBV7-3	15	TRBJ2-3
TGTGCCACCAGCAGACCACAAGAGACCCAGTACTTC	CATSRPQETQYF	.	.	TRBV15	12	TRBJ2-5
TGCGCCAGCAGCCAAGTCTTCCCGGTTACGTCTGGGGCCAACGTCCTGACTTTC	CASSQVFPVTSGANVLTF	.	.	TRBV4-3	18	TRBJ2-6
TGTGCCAGCAGCGAGGACAGCTATGGCTACACCTTC	CASSEDSYGYTF	few	.	TRBV7-9	12	TRBJ1-2
TGCGCCAGCAGCCAAGGAAAAGGGGCGAACACCGGGGAGCTGTTTTTT	CASSQGKGANTGELFF	few	.	TRBV4-3	16	TRBJ2-2
TGTGCCAGCAGAAAAACAGGGATCTACGAGCAGTACTTC	CASRKTGIYEQYF	.	.	TRBV7-2	13	TRBJ2-7
TGTGCCAGCAGCTCGCTTTACAGGGGTTCTGGAAACACCATATATTTT	CASSSLYRGSGNTIYF	few	TRBD1	TRBV7-2	16	TRBJ1-3
TGTGCCAGCAGTTTACAACAGCCCAATGAGCAGTTCTTC	CASSLQQPNEQFF	.	.	TRBV28	13	TRBJ2-1
TGTGCCAGCAGCTCCCGGACTAGCGGGGGTACAGATACGCAGTATTTT	CASSSRTSGGTDTQYF	few	TRBD2	TRBV5-4	16	TRBJ2-3
TGTGCCAGCAGCCGAGACCGGGACAGAGTCTACGAGCAGTACTTC	CASSRDRDRVYEQYF	few	TRBD1	TRBV6-5	15	TRBJ2-7
TGTGCCAGCAGCGAGGGGGGGCAGTACGAGCAGTACTTC	CASSEGGQYEQYF	.	.	TRBV9	13	TRBJ2-7
TGCAGTGCGGGGAGTAGTGAGACCCAGTACTTC	CSAGSSETQYF	few	.	TRBV20-1	11	TRBJ2-5
TGTGCCAGCAGCCGAGGGCTAGCGGGGCGTAGCCCCCTCTACGAGCAGTACTTC	CASSRGLAGRSPLYEQYF	.	TRBD2	TRBV11-2	18	TRBJ2-7
TGCAGCGTTGGACTCAACGGAAGAAGTAATGAAAAACTGTTTTTT	CSVGLNGRSNEKLFF	few	.	TRBV29-1	15	TRBJ1-4
TGTGCCAGTAGTAATCCAGGAGGAACCGGGGAGCTGTTTTTT	CASSNPGGTGELFF	.	.	TRBV19	14	TRBJ2-2
TGCAGCGTTGTGGCGGGGGCAGGGCAGCCCCAGCATTTT	CSVVAGAGQPQHF	few	.	TRBV29-1	13	TRBJ1-5
TGTGCCAGCAGTGCGACTAGCGGGGGACAAGAGACCCAGTACTTC	CASSATSGGQETQYF	few	TRBD2	TRBV25-1	15	TRBJ2-5
TGTGCCAGCAGCCAAGATCCAGGGCCTTCACCCCTCCACTTT	CASSQDPGPSPLHF	few	.	TRBV4-2	14	TRBJ1-6
TGTGCCAGCAGCAGACTAGCGGGGGGCCACGAGCAGTACTTC	CASSRLAGGHEQYF	.	TRBD2	TRBV11-2	14	TRBJ2-7
TGTGCCTGCCCAGGGACTAGCGGGATGACAGATACGCAGTATTTT	CACPGTSGMTDTQYF	few	TRBD2	TRBV30	15	TRBJ2-3
TGTGCCAGCAGCCCTCTGACAGGGGCGCGGTACGAGCAGTACTTC	CASSPLTGARYEQYF	few	TRBD1	TRBV7-2	15	TRBJ2-7
TGTGCCAGCAGCTTGGGCGCCCGGGGAGAGACCCAGTACTTC	CASSLGARGETQYF	.	.	TRBV5-4	14	TRBJ2-5
TGTGCCAGCAGCGTATTCCGCCCCGGTTCACCCCTCCACTTT	CASSVFRPGSPLHF	.	.	TRBV9	14	TRBJ1-6
TGCGCCAGCAGCTTGTCGGGGGGGGAGGAGACCCAGTACTTC	CASSLSGGEETQYF	.	TRBD2	TRBV5-1	14	TRBJ2-5
TGTGCCACCAGCAGAGATCGGCAGGGTAATGAAAAACTGTTTTTT	CATSRDRQGNEKLFF	.	.	TRBV15	15	TRBJ1-4
TGTGCCAGCAGTGATGTAGACAACGGGGGTTATGGCTACACCTTC	CASSDVDNGGYGYTF	.	.	TRBV2	15	TRBJ1-2
TGTGCCAGCAGGGGGACAGGGGGCCACCAGCATTTT	CASRGTGGHQHF	few	TRBD1	TRBV2	12	TRBJ1-5